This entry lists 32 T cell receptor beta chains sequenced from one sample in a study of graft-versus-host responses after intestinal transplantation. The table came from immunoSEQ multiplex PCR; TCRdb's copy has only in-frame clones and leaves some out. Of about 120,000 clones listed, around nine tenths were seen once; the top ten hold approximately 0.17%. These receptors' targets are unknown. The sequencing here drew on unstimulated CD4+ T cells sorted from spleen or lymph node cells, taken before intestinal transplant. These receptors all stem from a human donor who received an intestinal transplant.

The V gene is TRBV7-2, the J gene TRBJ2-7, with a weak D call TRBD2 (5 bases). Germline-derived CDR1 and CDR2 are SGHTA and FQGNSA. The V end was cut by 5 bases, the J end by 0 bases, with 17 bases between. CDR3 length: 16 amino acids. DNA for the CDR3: TGTGCCAGCAGCCCATTAGCGTCGGTGAGCTCCTACGAGCAGTACTTC. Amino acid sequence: CASSPLASVSSYEQYF.

The CDR3 DNA reads as TGTGCCAGCGGCAGACAGGGAATAAATGCTTTCTTT. This translates into CASGRQGINAFF. The chain is built from TRBV6-5 and TRBJ1-1; 7 bases map to TRBD1. The J segment lost 11 bases and the V segment lost 8 bases, leaving 11 bases of the junction unmatched. The CDR3 has 12 amino acids. Looked up from germline, CDR1 is MNHEY and CDR2 is SVGAGI.

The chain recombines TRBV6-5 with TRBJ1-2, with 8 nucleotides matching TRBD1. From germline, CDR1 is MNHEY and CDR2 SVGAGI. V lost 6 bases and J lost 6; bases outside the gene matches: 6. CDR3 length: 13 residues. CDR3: CASRPNRGDGYTF. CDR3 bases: TGTGCCAGCAGACCCAACAGGGGGGATGGCTACACCTTC.

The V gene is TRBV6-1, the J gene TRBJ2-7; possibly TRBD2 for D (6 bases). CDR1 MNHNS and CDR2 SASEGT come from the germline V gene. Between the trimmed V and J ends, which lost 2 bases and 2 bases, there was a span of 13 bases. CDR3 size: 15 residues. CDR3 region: CASSENISGTYEQYF. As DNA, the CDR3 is TGTGCCAGCAGTGAAAATATTAGCGGAACCTACGAGCAGTACTTC.

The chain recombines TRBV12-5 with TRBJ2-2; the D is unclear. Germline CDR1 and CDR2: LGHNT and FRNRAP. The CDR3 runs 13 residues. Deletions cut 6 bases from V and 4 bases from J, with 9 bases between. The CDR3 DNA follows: TGTGCTAGTGGCCCCGACATCACCGGGGAGCTGTTTTTT. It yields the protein CASGPDITGELFF.

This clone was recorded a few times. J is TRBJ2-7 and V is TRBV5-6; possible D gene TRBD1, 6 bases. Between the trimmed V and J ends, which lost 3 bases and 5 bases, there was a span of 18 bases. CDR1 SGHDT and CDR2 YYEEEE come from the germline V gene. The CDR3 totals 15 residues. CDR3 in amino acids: CASSYLRQVGHEQYF. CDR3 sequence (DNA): TGTGCCAGCAGCTACCTTCGACAGGTAGGGCACGAGCAGTACTTC.

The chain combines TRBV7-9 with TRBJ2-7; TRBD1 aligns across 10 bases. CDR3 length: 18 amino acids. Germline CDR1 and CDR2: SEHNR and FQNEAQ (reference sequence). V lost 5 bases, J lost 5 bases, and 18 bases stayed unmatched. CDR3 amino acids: CASSLRSAPGQGIHEQYF. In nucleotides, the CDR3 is TGTGCCAGCAGCCTCCGGTCGGCCCCGGGACAGGGGATCCACGAGCAGTACTTC.

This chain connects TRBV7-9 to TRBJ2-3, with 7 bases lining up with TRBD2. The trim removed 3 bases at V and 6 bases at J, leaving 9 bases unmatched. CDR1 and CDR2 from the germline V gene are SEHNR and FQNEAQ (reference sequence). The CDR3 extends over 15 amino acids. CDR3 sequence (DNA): TGTGCCAGCAGCTTTCCCACTAGCGCGACGGATACGCAGTATTTT. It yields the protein CASSFPTSATDTQYF.

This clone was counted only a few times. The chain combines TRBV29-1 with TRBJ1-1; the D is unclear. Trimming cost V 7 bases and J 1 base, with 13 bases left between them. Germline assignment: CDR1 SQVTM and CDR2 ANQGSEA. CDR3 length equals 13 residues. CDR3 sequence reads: CSAGEGSNTEAFF. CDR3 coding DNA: TGCAGCGCCGGTGAGGGATCGAACACTGAAGCTTTCTTT.

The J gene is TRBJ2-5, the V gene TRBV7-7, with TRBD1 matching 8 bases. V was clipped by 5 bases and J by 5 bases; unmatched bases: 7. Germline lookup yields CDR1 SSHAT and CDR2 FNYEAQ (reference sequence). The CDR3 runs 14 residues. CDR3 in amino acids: CASSTRTGSETQYF. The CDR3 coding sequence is TGTGCCAGCAGCACACGGACAGGGTCGGAGACCCAGTACTTC.

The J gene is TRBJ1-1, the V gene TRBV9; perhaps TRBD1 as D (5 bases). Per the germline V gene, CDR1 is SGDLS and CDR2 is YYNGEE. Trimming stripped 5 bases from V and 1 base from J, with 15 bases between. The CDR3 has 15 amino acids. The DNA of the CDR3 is TGTGCCAGCAGATCCCTTGTGGGGCAGAACACTGAAGCTTTCTTT. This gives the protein CASRSLVGQNTEAFF.

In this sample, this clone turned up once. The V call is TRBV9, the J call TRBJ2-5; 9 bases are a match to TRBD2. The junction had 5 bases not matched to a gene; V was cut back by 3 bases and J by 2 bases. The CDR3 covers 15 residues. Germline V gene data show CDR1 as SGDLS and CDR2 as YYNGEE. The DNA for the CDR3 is TGTGCCAGCAGCGCCTCCGGACTAGCGCAAGAGACCCAGTACTTC. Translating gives CASSASGLAQETQYF.

The CDR3 region is CASSPEKAGPEAFF. In DNA form, the CDR3 reads TGTGCCAGCTCACCAGAGAAGGCGGGACCTGAAGCTTTCTTT. The chain is built from TRBV18 and TRBJ1-1; a possible D gene is TRBD1 (5 bases). The CDR3 contains 14 residues. Between the trimmed V and J ends, which lost 2 bases and 6 bases, there was a span of 13 bases. Germline-derived CDR1 and CDR2 are KGHSH and LQKENI.

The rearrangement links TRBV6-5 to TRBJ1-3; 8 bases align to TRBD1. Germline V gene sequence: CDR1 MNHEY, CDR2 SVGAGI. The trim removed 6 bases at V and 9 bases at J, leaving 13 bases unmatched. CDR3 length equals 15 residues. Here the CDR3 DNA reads TGTGCCAGCAGCCTCGAAGGGACAGGAGGTTTCACCATATATTTT. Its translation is CASSLEGTGGFTIYF.

The CDR3 protein is CASRKQGAGNTEAFF. In DNA, the CDR3 is TGTGCCAGCAGGAAACAGGGGGCAGGGAACACTGAAGCTTTCTTT. The chain is built from TRBV27 and TRBJ1-1; 9 positions agree with TRBD1. The CDR3 consists of 15 residues. Per the germline V gene, CDR1 is MNHEY and CDR2 is SMNVEV (reference sequence). J lost 1 base, V lost 6 bases, and 6 bases had no gene match.

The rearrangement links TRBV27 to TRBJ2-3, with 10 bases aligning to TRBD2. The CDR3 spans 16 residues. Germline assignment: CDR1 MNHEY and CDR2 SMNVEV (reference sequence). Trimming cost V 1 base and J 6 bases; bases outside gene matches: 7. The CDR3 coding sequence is TGTGCCAGCAGTTTATTTGGGGGACTAGCGTCTGATACGCAGTATTTT. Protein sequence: CASSLFGGLASDTQYF.

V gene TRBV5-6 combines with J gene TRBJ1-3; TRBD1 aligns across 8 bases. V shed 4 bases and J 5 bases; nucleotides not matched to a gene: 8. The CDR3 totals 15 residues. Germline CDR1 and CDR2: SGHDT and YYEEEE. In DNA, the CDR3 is TGTGCCAGCAGCCCGACAGGGGCGCATAGAAACACCATATATTTT. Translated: CASSPTGAHRNTIYF.

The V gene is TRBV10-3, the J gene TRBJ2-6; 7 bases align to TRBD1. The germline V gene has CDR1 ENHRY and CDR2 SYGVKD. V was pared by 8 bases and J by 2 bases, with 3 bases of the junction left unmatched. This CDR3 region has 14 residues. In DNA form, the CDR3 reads TGTGCCATCCGACAGGGCCCTGGGGCCAACGTCCTGACTTTC. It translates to CAIRQGPGANVLTF.

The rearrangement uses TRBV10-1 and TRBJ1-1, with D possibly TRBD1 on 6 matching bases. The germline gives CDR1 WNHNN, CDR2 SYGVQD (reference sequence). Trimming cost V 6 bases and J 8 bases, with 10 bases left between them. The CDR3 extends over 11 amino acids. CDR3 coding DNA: TGCGCCAGCAGGCCCACAGGGGAAGCTTTCTTT. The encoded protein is CASRPTGEAFF.

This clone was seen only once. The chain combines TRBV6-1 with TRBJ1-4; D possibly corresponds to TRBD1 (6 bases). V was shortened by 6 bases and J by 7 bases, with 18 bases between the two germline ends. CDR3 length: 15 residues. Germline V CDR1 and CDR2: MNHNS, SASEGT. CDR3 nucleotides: TGTGCCAGCAGGGTAGTGCGGGGGGCCGGTGAAAAACTGTTTTTT. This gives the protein CASRVVRGAGEKLFF.

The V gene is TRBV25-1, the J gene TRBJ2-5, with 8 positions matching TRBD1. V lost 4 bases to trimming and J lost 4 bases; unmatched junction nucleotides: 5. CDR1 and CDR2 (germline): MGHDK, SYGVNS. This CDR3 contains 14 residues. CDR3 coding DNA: TGTGCCAGCAGTGCCGGACAGGGCCGAGAGACCCAGTACTTC. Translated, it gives CASSAGQGRETQYF. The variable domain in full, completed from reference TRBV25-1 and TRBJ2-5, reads EADIYQTPRYLVIGTGKKITLECSQTMGHDKMYWYQQDPGMELHLIHYSYGVNSTEKGDLSSESTVSRIRTEHFPLTLESARPSHTSQYLCASSAGQGRETQYFGPGTRLLVL.

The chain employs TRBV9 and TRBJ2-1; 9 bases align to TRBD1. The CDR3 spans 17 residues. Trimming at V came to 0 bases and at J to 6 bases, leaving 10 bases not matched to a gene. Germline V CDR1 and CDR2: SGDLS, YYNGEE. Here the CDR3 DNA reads TGTGCCAGCAGCGTAGGAAGCGGGACAGGGTCGGCCAATGAGCAGTTCTTC. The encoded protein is CASSVGSGTGSANEQFF.

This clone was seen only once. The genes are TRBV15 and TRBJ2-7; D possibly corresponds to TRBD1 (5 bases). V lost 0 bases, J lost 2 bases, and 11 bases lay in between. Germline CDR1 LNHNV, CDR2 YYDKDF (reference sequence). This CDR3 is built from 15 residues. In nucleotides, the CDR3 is TGTGCCACCAGCAGAGATTTGACAGTACCCTACGAGCAGTACTTC. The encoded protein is CATSRDLTVPYEQYF.

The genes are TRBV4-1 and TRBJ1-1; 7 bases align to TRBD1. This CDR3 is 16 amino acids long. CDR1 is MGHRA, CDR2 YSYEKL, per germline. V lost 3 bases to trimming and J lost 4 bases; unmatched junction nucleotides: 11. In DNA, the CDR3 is TGCGCCAGCAGCCACAGACAGGGTTTCAGTTCCACTGAAGCTTTCTTT. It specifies CASSHRQGFSSTEAFF.

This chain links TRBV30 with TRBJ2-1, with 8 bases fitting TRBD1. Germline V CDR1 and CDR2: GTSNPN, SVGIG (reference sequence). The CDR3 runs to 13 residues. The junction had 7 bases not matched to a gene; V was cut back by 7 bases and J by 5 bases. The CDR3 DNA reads TGTGCCTTCCATGACAGGGGACACAATGAGCAGTTCTTC. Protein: CAFHDRGHNEQFF.

The DNA for the CDR3 is TGCGCCAGCAGCCCCGGCGGGTTTCGAGAGACCCAGTACTTC. As protein: CASSPGGFRETQYF. J is TRBJ2-5 and V is TRBV5-1; D perhaps matches TRBD2 (5 bases). The CDR3 consists of 14 residues. Trimming left V 4 bases short and J 4 bases short, with 14 bases between. Per the germline V gene, CDR1 is SGHRS and CDR2 is YFSETQ. Complete variable domain (other parts from reference TRBV5-1 and TRBJ2-5): KAGVTQTPRYLIKTRGQQVTLSCSPISGHRSVSWYQQTPGQGLQFLFEYFSETQRNKGNFPGRFSGRQFSNSRSEMNVSTLELGDSALYLCASSPGGFRETQYFGPGTRLLVL.

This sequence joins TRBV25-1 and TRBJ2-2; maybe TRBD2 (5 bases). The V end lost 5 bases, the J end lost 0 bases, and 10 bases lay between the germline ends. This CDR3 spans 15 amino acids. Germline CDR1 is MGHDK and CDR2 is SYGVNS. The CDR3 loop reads CASSRSGTNTGELFF. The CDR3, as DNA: TGTGCCAGCAGTAGGTCCGGGACGAACACCGGGGAGCTGTTTTTT.

The CDR3 coding sequence is TGTGCCATCGGGACAGCGACTTATCAGCCCCAGCATTTT. Translated, it gives CAIGTATYQPQHF. V gene TRBV19 combines with J gene TRBJ1-5; 7 positions agree with TRBD1. This CDR3 is 13 amino acids long. The germline gives CDR1 LNHDA, CDR2 SQIVND (reference sequence). Germline trimming cut 10 bases from V and 5 bases from J; bases unmatched to any gene: 8.

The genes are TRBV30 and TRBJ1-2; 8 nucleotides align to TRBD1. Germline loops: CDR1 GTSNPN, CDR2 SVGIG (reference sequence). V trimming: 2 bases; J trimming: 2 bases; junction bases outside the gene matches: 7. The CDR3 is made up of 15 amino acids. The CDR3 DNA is TGTGCCTGGAGTTCTCGGACAGGGAGAAACTATGGCTACACCTTC. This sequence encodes CAWSSRTGRNYGYTF.

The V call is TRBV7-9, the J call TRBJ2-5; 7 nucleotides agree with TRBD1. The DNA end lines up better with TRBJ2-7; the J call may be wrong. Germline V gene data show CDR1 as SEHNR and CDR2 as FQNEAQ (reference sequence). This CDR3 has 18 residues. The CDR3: CASSLAYTGEGGSYEQYF. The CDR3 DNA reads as TGTGCCAGCAGCTTAGCGTATACAGGGGAAGGAGGTAGCTACGAGCAGTACTTC.

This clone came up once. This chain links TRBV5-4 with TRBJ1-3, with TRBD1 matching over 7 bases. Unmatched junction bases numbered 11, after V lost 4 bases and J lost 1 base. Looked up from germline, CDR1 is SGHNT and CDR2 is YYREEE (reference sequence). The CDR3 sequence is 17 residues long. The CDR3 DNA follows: TGTGCCAGCAGCAACCCACAGGGGCCGCTATCTGGAAACACCATATATTTT. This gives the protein CASSNPQGPLSGNTIYF.

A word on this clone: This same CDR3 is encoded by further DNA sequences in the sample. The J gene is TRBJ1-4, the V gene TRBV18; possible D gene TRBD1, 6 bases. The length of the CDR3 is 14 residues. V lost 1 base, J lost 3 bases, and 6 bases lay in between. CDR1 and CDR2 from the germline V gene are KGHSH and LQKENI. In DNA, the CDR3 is TGTGCCAGCTCACCACAGGGGGCTAATGAAAAACTGTTTTTT. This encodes CASSPQGANEKLFF.